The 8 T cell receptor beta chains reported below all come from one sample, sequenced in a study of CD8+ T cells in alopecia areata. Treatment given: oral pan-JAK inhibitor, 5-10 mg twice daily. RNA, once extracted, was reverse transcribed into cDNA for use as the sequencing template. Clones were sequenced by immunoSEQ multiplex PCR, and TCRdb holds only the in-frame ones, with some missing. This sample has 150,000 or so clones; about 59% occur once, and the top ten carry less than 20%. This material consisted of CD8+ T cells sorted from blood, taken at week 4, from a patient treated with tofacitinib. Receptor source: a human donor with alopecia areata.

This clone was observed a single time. CDR3 residues: CSVDLVNTEAFF. The CDR3 DNA reads TGCAGCGTTGATTTGGTGAACACTGAAGCTTTCTTT. The rearrangement joins TRBV29-1 to TRBJ1-1; D gene unclear. The CDR3 spans 12 residues. The germline CDR1 and CDR2 sequences are SQVTM and ANQGSEA. V was trimmed by 3 bases and J by 0 bases, leaving 5 bases between them.

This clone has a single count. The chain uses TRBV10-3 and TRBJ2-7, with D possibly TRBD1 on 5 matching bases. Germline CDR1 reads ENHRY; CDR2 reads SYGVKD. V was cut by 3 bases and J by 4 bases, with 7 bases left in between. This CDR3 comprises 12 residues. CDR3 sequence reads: CAISEGAYEQYF. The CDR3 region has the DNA TGTGCCATCAGTGAAGGGGCTTACGAGCAGTACTTC.

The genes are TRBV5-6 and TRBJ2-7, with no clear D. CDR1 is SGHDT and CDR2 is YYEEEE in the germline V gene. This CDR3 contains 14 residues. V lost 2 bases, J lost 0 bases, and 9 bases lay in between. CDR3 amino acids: CASSFLSSSYEQYF. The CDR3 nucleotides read TGTGCCAGCAGCTTCCTCTCGTCCTCCTACGAGCAGTACTTC.

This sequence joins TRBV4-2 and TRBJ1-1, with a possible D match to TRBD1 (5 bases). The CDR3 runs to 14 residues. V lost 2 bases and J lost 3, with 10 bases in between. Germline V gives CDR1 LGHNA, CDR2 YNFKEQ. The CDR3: CASSQPPGHTEAFF. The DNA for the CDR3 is TGTGCCAGCAGCCAACCTCCGGGGCACACTGAAGCTTTCTTT.

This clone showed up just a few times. The CDR3, as DNA: TGTGCCAGCTCGGGACTAGCGGGGGGAGAGACCCAGTACTTC. It specifies CASSGLAGGETQYF. This sequence joins TRBV27 and TRBJ2-5, with 15 bases identical to TRBD2. Germline loops: CDR1 MNHEY, CDR2 SMNVEV (reference sequence). Trimming at V came to 8 bases and at J to 4 bases, leaving 2 bases not matched to a gene. This CDR3 contains 14 residues.

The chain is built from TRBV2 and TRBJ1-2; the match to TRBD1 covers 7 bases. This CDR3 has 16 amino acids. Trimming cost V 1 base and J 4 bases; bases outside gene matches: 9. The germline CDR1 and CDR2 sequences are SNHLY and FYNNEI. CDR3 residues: CASSEGRDRAFYGYTF. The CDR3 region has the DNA TGTGCCAGCAGTGAAGGCCGGGACAGAGCTTTCTATGGCTACACCTTC.

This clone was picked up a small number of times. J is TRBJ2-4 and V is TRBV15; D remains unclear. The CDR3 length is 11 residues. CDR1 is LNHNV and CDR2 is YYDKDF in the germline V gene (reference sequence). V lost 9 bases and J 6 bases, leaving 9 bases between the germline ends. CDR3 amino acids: CATATLNIQYF. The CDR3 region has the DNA TGTGCCACAGCCACACTAAACATTCAGTACTTC.

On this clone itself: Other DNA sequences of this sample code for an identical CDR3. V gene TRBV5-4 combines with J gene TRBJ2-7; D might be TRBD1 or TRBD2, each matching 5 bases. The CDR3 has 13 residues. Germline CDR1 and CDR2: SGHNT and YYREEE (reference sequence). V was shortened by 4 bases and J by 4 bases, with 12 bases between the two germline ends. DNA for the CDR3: TGTGCCAGCAGCCCGGGACGGCCTTACGAGCAGTACTTC. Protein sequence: CASSPGRPYEQYF.